The 32 T cell receptor beta chains below all came from one sample that was sequenced in a study of shared clonotypes between healthy human individuals. The protocol was immunoSEQ multiplex PCR, while the TCRdb copy is restricted to in-frame clones and leaves out a portion. This table has around 500,000 clones, 70% to 85% appearing once. Sequencing was performed on PBMCs. Every receptor here comes from a woman between 35 and 50 years old in good health. Some clones in this sample may be carry-over from other donors' samples.

The J gene is TRBJ1-5, the V gene TRBV9; no reliable D call. The V end lost 1 base, the J end lost 7 bases, and 3 bases lay between the germline ends. CDR1 and CDR2 (germline): SGDLS, YYNGEE. The CDR3 has 11 amino acids. The CDR3 bases are TGTGCCAGCAGCGTAAGGCAGCCCCAGCATTTT. The encoded protein is CASSVRQPQHF.

The chain joins TRBV6-6 to TRBJ2-1, with D possibly being TRBD2 (6 bases). Germline V gene sequence: CDR1 MNHNY, CDR2 SVGAGI (reference sequence). Trimming took 5 bases from V and 10 from J, leaving 12 bases between them. This CDR3 is 12 amino acids long. CDR3 DNA sequence: TGTGCCAGCAGTCCCGGGAGTCGCGAGCAGTTCTTC. The encoded protein is CASSPGSREQFF.

CDR3 protein: CASSPTQGISSGANVLTF. CDR3 bases: TGTGCCAGCTCACCAACGCAGGGAATCAGCTCTGGGGCCAACGTCCTGACTTTC. This chain links TRBV18 with TRBJ2-6, with a weak D call TRBD1 (5 bases). CDR3 size: 18 residues. Germline CDR1 KGHSH, CDR2 LQKENI. The ends were cut back, 2 bases at V and 0 bases at J, with 14 bases in the middle.

The CDR3 DNA reads TGTGCCAGCAGCCTCGCGACGGGGGCTGAGGTTTTTGAAGCTTTCTTT. As protein: CASSLATGAEVFEAFF. This chain uses TRBV5-4 with TRBJ1-1; tentative D call: TRBD1 (6 bases). The CDR3 totals 16 residues. The V gene lost 4 bases and the J gene lost 7 bases, with 23 bases spanning the gap. CDR1 is SGHNT, CDR2 YYREEE, per germline (reference sequence).

The genes are TRBV18 and TRBJ2-1; tentatively, D is TRBD2 (6 bases). The V end was cut by 2 bases, the J end by 0 bases, with 8 bases between. CDR3 length: 15 residues. CDR1 is KGHSH, CDR2 LQKENI, per germline. The CDR3, as DNA: TGTGCCAGCTCACCAGCGGGGAGCTCCTACAATGAGCAGTTCTTC. It encodes CASSPAGSSYNEQFF.

Details on this clone: The CDR3 carries no conserved terminal phenylalanine or tryptophan, so it likely arises from a read error. This chain joins TRBV5-4 and TRBJ1-2; tentatively, D is TRBD1 (5 bases). V was shortened by 0 bases and J by 8 bases, with 23 bases between the two germline ends. The germline V gene encodes CDR1 SGHNT and CDR2 YYREEE (reference sequence). There are 17 residues in the CDR3. CDR3 protein: CASSLARRGVTGGGYTL. The CDR3 DNA is TGTGCCAGCAGCTTGGCGCGGCGCGGGGTAACAGGAGGAGGCTACACCCTC.

V gene TRBV6-5 combines with J gene TRBJ2-7, with D hard to call. Germline CDR1 reads MNHEY; CDR2 reads SVGAGI. This CDR3 is built from 13 residues. The ends were cut back, 7 bases at V and 0 bases at J, with 10 bases in the middle. CDR3 protein: CASTEVSSYEQYF. For the CDR3, the DNA is TGTGCCAGCACAGAGGTGAGCTCCTACGAGCAGTACTTC.

V gene TRBV11-2 combines with J gene TRBJ2-3; D gene unclear. Germline V lookup: CDR1 SGHAT, CDR2 FQNNGV. The V gene lost 2 bases and the J gene lost 0 bases, with 6 bases spanning the gap. CDR3 length: 14 residues. CDR3 sequence reads: CASSLSPSTDTQYF. CDR3 DNA: TGTGCCAGCAGCTTATCTCCTAGCACAGATACGCAGTATTTT.

The CDR3 bases are TGTGCCAGCAGAAAGGGGCAGACCCAAAATGAGCAGTTCTTC. Protein: CASRKGQTQNEQFF. This sequence joins TRBV7-2 and TRBJ2-1; perhaps TRBD1 as D (5 bases). Trimming stripped 6 bases from V and 7 bases from J, with 16 bases between. This CDR3 comprises 14 residues. The germline V gene has CDR1 SGHTA and CDR2 FQGNSA.

Comment on this clone: This clone may be a read error of a much larger clone one base away. This chain joins TRBV5-4 and TRBJ1-5, with TRBD1 matching 10 bases. The CDR3 has 15 residues. J gave up 5 bases and V 4 bases, and 6 bases lay outside the gene matches. The V gene's germline CDR1 is SGHNT and CDR2 YYREEE (reference sequence). Written as DNA, the CDR3 is TGTGCCAGCAGCCCGGGGACAGGGGCACATCAGCCCCAGCATTTT. It is translated as CASSPGTGAHQPQHF. The entire variable domain, with the rest obtained from reference TRBV5-4 and TRBJ1-5, is as follows: ETGVTQSPTHLIKTRGQQVTLRCSSQSGHNTVSWYQQALGQGPQFIFQYYREEENGRGNFPPRFSGLQFPNYSSELNVNALELDDSALYLCASSPGTGAHQPQHFGDGTRLSIL.

This sequence joins TRBV9 and TRBJ2-1, with TRBD2 matching over 8 bases. Germline lookup yields CDR1 SGDLS and CDR2 YYNGEE. V was pared by 4 bases and J by 7 bases, with 10 bases of the junction left unmatched. The CDR3 is 15 amino acids. CDR3 loop: CASSPRTGGGNEQFF. The CDR3 bases are TGTGCCAGCAGCCCCAGGACCGGCGGGGGGAATGAGCAGTTCTTC.

The chain recombines TRBV10-2 with TRBJ2-7; 10 bases are shared with TRBD1. Germline lookup yields CDR1 WSHSY and CDR2 SAAADI. J was trimmed by 2 bases and V by 3 bases; bases with no gene match: 10. This CDR3 spans 17 amino acids. CDR3 in amino acids: CASSERGWGQGTYEQYF. CDR3 nucleotides: TGCGCCAGCAGTGAAAGAGGGTGGGGACAGGGGACCTACGAGCAGTACTTC.

J is TRBJ1-2 and V is TRBV19; no definite D call. The CDR3 sequence is 13 residues long. Trimming removed 3 bases at V and 2 bases at J, with 7 bases between. From germline, CDR1 is LNHDA and CDR2 SQIVND (reference sequence). The CDR3 here is CASSITGNYGYTF. The CDR3 nucleotides are TGTGCCAGTAGTATCACGGGGAACTATGGCTACACCTTC.

V gene TRBV13 combines with J gene TRBJ2-5, with D perhaps being TRBD1 or TRBD2 (5 bases each). Looked up from germline, CDR1 is PRHDT and CDR2 is FYEKMQ (reference sequence). Trimming left V 5 bases short and J 6 bases short, with 19 bases between. This CDR3 has 15 residues. CDR3 nucleotides: TGTGCCAGCAGCCCCCGGGGCGTGAAAGGGAAGACCCAGTACTTC. As protein: CASSPRGVKGKTQYF.

The rearrangement uses TRBV19 and TRBJ2-5; 13 bases align to TRBD2. V gave up 4 bases and J gave up 5 bases; unmatched junction bases: 7. CDR1 and CDR2 from the germline V gene are LNHDA and SQIVND (reference sequence). There are 16 residues in the CDR3. The DNA for the CDR3 is TGTGCCAGTAGTACACGGACTAGCGGGAGAGTGGAGACCCAGTACTTC. Protein sequence: CASSTRTSGRVETQYF.

This clone is a singleton in its sample. The rearrangement links TRBV4-2 to TRBJ2-1; 10 positions agree with TRBD2. The CDR3 is 16 residues long. CDR1 is LGHNA, CDR2 YNFKEQ, per germline. The V segment lost 4 bases and the J segment 1 base; nucleotides outside the gene matches: 4. The CDR3 coding sequence is TGTGCCAGCAGCCCGGAACTAGCGGGATCCTACAATGAGCAGTTCTTC. It yields the protein CASSPELAGSYNEQFF.

This clone was seen only a few times. The genes are TRBV15 and TRBJ1-3, with a possible D match to TRBD1 (5 bases). V was pared by 0 bases and J by 0 bases, with 9 bases between. Germline lookup yields CDR1 LNHNV and CDR2 YYDKDF (reference sequence). The CDR3 spans 16 residues. DNA of the CDR3: TGTGCCACCAGCAGAGATCGGGGCAACTCTGGAAACACCATATATTTT. Encoded protein: CATSRDRGNSGNTIYF.

This clone occurred many times. This chain connects TRBV7-9 to TRBJ2-1; 12 bases align to TRBD2. The CDR3 sequence is 15 residues long. Germline trimming cut 5 bases from V and 8 bases from J; bases unmatched to any gene: 7. The V gene's germline CDR1 is SEHNR and CDR2 FQNEAQ (reference sequence). DNA for the CDR3: TGTGCCAGCAGCCAAGCTAGCGGGAGGGTCGATGAGCAGTTCTTC. As protein: CASSQASGRVDEQFF.

The chain carries TRBV23-1 and TRBJ1-5, with unresolved D. TRBV23-1 carries the ORF label, with uncertain function. V lost 0 bases, J lost 2 bases, and 20 bases lay in between. The CDR3 loop spans 19 amino acids. CDR3 protein: CASSQSLGKTLDGNQPQHF. As DNA, the CDR3 is TGCGCCAGCAGTCAATCGTTAGGGAAGACGTTGGACGGCAATCAGCCCCAGCATTTT.

V usage is TRBV18 and J usage is TRBJ2-5; TRBD2 matches at 12 bases. The J segment lost 5 bases and the V segment lost 4 bases, leaving 5 bases of the junction unmatched. The germline CDR1 and CDR2 sequences are KGHSH and LQKENI. The CDR3 runs to 15 residues. Written as DNA, the CDR3 is TGTGCCAGCTCACGCTCCCTAGCGGGAGGGGAGACCCAGTACTTC. Translation gives CASSRSLAGGETQYF.

This clone was detected only a few times. The chain links TRBV5-1 to TRBJ2-7; D is unclear. Germline values: CDR1 SGHRS, CDR2 YFSETQ. V shed 4 bases and J shed 5 bases, with 16 bases lying between them. The CDR3 has 14 amino acids. CDR3 DNA: TGCGCCAGCAGCCCGGCCCCTAGTCTCGACGAGCAGTACTTC. Its translation is CASSPAPSLDEQYF.

This chain uses TRBV19 with TRBJ2-1, with 8 positions matching TRBD2. V lost 5 bases, J lost 7 bases, and 7 bases stayed unmatched. The CDR3 is made up of 14 amino acids. The germline gives CDR1 LNHDA, CDR2 SQIVND (reference sequence). CDR3 in amino acids: CASSQLAAWNEQFF. The CDR3 nucleotides read TGTGCCAGTAGTCAACTAGCGGCTTGGAATGAGCAGTTCTTC.

This clone was recorded many times. V usage is TRBV29-1 and J usage is TRBJ2-7, with 7 bases identical to TRBD1. Unmatched junction bases numbered 6, after V lost 6 bases and J lost 4 bases. Germline CDR1 and CDR2: SQVTM and ANQGSEA. The length of the CDR3 is 12 residues. CDR3 DNA: TGCAGCGTGGGGGACAGTCAGTACGAGCAGTACTTC. It is translated as CSVGDSQYEQYF.

A single count supports this clone. This sequence joins TRBV14 and TRBJ2-3, with D tentatively TRBD1 (5 bases). V was cut by 4 bases and J by 0 bases, with 11 bases left in between. CDR3 size: 15 residues. Germline V gene data show CDR1 as SGHDN and CDR2 as FVKESK. The CDR3 bases are TGTGCCAGCAGCCTTAACGGACACAGCACAGATACGCAGTATTTT. Its protein product is CASSLNGHSTDTQYF.

The CDR3 here is CASSWSRPGTQYEQYF. The CDR3 coding sequence is TGTGCCAGCAGCTGGAGCAGACCAGGGACACAATACGAGCAGTACTTC. The V call is TRBV5-6, the J call TRBJ2-7; perhaps TRBD1 as D (6 bases). Per germline, CDR1 SGHDT and CDR2 YYEEEE. V was pared by 3 bases and J by 4 bases, with 20 bases between. CDR3 length: 16 residues.

The J gene is TRBJ2-7, the V gene TRBV11-2, with 14 nucleotides matching TRBD2. This CDR3 comprises 17 residues. The germline V gene encodes CDR1 SGHAT and CDR2 FQNNGV. The J segment lost 6 bases and the V segment lost 4 bases, leaving 11 bases of the junction unmatched. CDR3 protein: CASSSWGLAGERPEQYF. The CDR3 bases are TGTGCCAGCAGCTCTTGGGGACTAGCGGGAGAGAGGCCCGAGCAGTACTTC.

The CDR3 is CASSIGQGRDYGYTF. The CDR3 nucleotides are TGTGCCAGCAGCATCGGACAGGGGCGTGACTATGGCTACACCTTC. The chain employs TRBV5-5 and TRBJ1-2; 9 positions agree with TRBD1. Germline V CDR1 and CDR2: SGHKS, YYEKEE (reference sequence). This CDR3 has 15 residues. V lost 4 bases, J lost 3 bases, and 7 bases stayed unmatched.

The rearrangement links TRBV28 to TRBJ2-1; D possibly uses TRBD1 or TRBD2 (5 bases each). Germline V gives CDR1 MDHEN, CDR2 SYDVKM. The V and J ends lost 4 bases and 1 base respectively, with 17 bases between them. CDR3 length equals 17 residues. CDR3 loop: CASSSRWGSRSYNEQFF. The DNA for the CDR3 is TGTGCCAGCAGTTCTCGTTGGGGGAGTCGGTCCTACAATGAGCAGTTCTTC.

The chain links TRBV4-1 to TRBJ2-1; no reliable D call. V was clipped by 0 bases and J by 13 bases, with 16 bases between them. Germline V gene lookup returns CDR1 MGHRA and CDR2 YSYEKL. CDR3 length equals 14 residues. The CDR3 region is CASSQDLEFFGQFF. The CDR3 nucleotides read TGCGCCAGCAGCCAAGATCTGGAGTTCTTCGGTCAGTTCTTC.

The V and J genes are TRBV6-5 and TRBJ1-6; 7 bases fit TRBD1. The V gene's germline CDR1 is MNHEY and CDR2 SVGAGI. The junction had 6 bases not matched to a gene; V was cut back by 6 bases and J by 10 bases. The CDR3 has 13 residues. DNA for the CDR3: TGTGCCAGCAGCAGACAGGGAGGATCACCCCTCCACTTT. Protein: CASSRQGGSPLHF.

In this sample, this clone turned up once. This sequence joins TRBV29-1 and TRBJ2-1, with TRBD2 identical over 7 bases. In germline, CDR1 is SQVTM, CDR2 ANQGSEA. V lost 6 bases and J lost 3; bases outside the gene matches: 5. The CDR3 loop spans 13 amino acids. As DNA, the CDR3 is TGCAGCGTGGGGGGAGGGGACTACAATGAGCAGTTCTTC. Translated, it gives CSVGGGDYNEQFF.

Notes on this clone: With a much larger clone just one base away, this may be a read error. Other DNA sequences of this sample code for an identical CDR3. This chain connects TRBV11-3 to TRBJ2-3; D is ambiguous. Germline CDR1 reads SGHNT; CDR2 reads YENEEA. CDR3 length: 12 residues. The V and J ends lost 1 base and 3 bases respectively, with 2 bases between them. For the CDR3, the DNA is TGTGCCAGCAGCTTAGGGACAGATACGCAGTATTTT. Its protein product is CASSLGTDTQYF.